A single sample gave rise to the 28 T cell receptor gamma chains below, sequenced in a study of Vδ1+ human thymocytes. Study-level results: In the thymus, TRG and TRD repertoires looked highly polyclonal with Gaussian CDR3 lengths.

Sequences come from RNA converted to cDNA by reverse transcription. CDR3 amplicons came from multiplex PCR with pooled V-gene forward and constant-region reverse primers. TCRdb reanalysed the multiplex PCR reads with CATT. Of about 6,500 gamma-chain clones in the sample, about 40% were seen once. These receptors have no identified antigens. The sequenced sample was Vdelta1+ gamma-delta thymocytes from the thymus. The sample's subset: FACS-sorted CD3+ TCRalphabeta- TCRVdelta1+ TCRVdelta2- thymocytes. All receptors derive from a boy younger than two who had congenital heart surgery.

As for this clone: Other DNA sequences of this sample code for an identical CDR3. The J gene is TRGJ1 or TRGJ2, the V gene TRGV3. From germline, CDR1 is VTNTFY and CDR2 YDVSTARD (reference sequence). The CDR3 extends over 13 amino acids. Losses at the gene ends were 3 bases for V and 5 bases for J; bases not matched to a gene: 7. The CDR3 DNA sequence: TGTGCCACCTGGGACGGCAGGGATTATAAGAAACTCTTT. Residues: CATWDGRDYKKLF.

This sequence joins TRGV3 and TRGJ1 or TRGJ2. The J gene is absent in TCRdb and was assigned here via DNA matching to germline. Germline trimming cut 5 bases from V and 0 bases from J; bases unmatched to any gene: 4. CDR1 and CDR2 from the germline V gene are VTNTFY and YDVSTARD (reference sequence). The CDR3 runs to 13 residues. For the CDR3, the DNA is TGTGCCACCTGGGGCTGGAATTATTATAAGAAACTCTTT. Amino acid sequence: CATWGWNYYKKLF.

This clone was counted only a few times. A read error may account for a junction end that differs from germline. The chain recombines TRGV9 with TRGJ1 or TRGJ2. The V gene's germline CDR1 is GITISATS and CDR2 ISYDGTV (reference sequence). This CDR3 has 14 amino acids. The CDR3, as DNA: TGTGCTTTGTGGGAGGTGCTAAAGGGGTATAAGAAACTCTTT. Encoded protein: CALWEVLKGYKKLF.

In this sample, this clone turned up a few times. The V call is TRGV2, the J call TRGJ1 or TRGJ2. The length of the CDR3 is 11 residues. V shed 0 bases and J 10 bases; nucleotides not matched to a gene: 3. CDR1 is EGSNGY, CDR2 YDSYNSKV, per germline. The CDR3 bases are TGTGCCACCTGGGACGGGCTGAAGAAACTCTTT. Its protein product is CATWDGLKKLF.

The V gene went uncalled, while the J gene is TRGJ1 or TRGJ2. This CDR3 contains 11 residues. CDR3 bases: TGTGCCTCCTGGGACAGCCGTAAGAAACTCTTT. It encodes CASWDSRKKLF.

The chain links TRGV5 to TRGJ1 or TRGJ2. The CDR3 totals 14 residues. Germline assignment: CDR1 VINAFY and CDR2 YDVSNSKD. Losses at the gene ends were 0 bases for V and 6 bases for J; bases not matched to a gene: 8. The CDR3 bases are TGTGCCACCTGGGACAGGCCGGGTAGTTATAAGAAACTCTTT. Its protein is CATWDRPGSYKKLF.

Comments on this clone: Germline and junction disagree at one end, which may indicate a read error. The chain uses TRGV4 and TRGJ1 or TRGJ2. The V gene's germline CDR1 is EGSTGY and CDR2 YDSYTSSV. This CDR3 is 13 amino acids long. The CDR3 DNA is TGTGCCACCTGGGATGGGAATTATTATAAGAGACTCTTT. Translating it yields CATWDGNYYKRLF.

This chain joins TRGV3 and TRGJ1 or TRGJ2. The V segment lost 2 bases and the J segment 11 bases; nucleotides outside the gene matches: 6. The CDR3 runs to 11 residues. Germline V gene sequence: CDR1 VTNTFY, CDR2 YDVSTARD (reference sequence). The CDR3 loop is CATWDNGEKLF. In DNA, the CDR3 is TGTGCCACCTGGGACAATGGCGAGAAACTCTTT.

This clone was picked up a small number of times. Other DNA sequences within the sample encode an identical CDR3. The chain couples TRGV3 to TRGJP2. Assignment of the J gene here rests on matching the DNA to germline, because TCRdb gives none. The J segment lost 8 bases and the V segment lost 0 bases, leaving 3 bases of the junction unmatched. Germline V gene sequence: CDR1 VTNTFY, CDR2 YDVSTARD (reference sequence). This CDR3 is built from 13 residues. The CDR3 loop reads CATWDRRDWIKTF. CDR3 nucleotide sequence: TGTGCCACCTGGGACAGGCGAGATTGGATCAAGACGTTT.

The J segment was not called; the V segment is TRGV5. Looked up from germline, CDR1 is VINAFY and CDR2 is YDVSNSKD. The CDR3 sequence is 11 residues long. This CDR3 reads CATWDRPLKLF. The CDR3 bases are TGTGCCACCTGGGACAGGCCTCTTAAACTCTTT.

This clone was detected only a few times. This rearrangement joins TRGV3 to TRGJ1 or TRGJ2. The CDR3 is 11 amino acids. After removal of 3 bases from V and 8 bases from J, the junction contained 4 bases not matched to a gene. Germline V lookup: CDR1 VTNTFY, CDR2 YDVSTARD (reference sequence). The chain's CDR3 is CATWDGHKKLF. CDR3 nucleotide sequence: TGTGCCACCTGGGACGGCCATAAGAAACTCTTT.

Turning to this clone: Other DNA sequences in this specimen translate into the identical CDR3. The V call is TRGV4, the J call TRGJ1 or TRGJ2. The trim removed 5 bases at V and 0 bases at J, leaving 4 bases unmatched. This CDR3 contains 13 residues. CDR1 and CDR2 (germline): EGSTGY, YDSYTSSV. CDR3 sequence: CATWVPNYYKKLF. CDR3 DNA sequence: TGTGCCACCTGGGTCCCGAATTATTATAAGAAACTCTTT.

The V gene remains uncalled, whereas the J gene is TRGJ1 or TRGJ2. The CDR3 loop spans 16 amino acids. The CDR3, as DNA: TGTGCCACCTTTGATGGGGCCCGAATGAATTATTATAAGAAACTCTTT. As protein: CATFDGARMNYYKKLF.

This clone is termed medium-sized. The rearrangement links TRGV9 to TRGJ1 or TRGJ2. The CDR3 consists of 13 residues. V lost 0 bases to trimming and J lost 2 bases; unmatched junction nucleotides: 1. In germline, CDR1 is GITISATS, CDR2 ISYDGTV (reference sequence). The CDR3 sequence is CALWEVDYYKKLF. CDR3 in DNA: TGTGCCTTGTGGGAGGTGGATTATTATAAGAAACTCTTT.

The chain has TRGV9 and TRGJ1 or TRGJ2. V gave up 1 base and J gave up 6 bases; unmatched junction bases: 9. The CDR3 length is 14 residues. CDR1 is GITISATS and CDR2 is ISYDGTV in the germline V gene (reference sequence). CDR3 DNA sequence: TGTGCCTTGTGGGAGGTCCCTTTAGGTTATAAGAAACTCTTT. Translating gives CALWEVPLGYKKLF.

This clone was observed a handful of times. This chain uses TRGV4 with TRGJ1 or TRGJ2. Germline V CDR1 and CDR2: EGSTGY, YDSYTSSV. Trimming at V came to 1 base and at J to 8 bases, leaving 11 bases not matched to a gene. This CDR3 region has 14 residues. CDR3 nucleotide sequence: TGTGCCACCTGGGATGGCCGTCAATTACATAAGAAACTCTTT. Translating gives CATWDGRQLHKKLF.

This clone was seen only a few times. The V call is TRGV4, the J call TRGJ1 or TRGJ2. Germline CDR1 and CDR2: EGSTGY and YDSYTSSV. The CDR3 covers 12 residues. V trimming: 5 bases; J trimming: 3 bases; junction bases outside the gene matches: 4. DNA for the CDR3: TGTGCCACCTGGGGTAGTTATTATAAGAAACTCTTT. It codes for CATWGSYYKKLF.

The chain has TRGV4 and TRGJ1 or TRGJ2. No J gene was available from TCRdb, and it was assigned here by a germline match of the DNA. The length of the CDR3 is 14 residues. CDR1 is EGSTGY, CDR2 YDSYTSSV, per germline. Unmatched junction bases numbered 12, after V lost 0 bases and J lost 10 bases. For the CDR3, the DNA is TGTGCCACCTGGGATGGGCCGGGGGCGAGAAAGAAACTCTTT. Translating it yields CATWDGPGARKKLF.

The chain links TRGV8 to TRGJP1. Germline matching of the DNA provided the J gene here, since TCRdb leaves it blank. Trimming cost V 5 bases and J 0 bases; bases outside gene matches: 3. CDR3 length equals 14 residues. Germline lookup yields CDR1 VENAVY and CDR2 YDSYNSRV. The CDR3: CATWANTTGWFKIF. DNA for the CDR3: TGTGCCACCTGGGCTAATACCACTGGTTGGTTCAAGATATTT.

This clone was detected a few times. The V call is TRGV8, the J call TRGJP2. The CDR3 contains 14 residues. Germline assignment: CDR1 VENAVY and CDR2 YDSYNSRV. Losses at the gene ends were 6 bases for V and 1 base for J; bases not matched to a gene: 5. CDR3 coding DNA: TGTGCCACCTGGACTCCTAGTAGTGATTGGATCAAGACGTTT. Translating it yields CATWTPSSDWIKTF.

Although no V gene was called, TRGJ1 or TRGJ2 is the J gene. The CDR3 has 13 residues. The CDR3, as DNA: TGTGCCACCTGGGATGATCTATATTATAAGAAACTCTTT. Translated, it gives CATWDDLYYKKLF.

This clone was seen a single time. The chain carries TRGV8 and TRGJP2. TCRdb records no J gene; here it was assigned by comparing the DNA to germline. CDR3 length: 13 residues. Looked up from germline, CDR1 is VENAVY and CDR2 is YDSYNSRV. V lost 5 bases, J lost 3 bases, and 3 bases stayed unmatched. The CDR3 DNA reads TGTGCCACCTGGGTGGGTAGTGATTGGATCAAGACGTTT. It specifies CATWVGSDWIKTF.

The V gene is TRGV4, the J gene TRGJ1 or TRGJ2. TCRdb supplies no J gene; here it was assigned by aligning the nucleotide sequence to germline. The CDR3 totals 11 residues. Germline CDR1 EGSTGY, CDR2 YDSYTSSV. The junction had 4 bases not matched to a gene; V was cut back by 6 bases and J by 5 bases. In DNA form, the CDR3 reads TGTGCCACCTGGATCCATTATAAGAAACTCTTT. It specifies CATWIHYKKLF.

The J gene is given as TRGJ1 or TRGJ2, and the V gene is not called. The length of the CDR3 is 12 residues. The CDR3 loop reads CATWDGPVWKLF. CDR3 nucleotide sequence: TGTGCCACCTGGGATGGGCCGGTTTGGAAACTCTTT.

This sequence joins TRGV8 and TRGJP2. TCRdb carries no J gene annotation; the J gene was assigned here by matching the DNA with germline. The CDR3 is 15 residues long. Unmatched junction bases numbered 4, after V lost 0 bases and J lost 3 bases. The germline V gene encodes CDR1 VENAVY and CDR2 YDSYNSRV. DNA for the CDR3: TGTGCCACCTGGGATAGGGACGGTAGTGATTGGATCAAGACGTTT. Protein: CATWDRDGSDWIKTF.

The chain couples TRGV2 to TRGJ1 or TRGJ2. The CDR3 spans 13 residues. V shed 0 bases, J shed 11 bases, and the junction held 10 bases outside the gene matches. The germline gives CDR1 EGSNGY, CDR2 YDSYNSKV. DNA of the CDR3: TGTGCCACCTGGGACGGGCCGCCTAGCGAGAAACTCTTT. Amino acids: CATWDGPPSEKLF.

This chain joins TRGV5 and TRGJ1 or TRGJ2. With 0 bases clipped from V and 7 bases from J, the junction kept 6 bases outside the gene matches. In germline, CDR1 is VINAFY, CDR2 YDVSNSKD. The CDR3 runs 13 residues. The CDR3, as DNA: TGTGCCACCTGGGACAGGCGCCGATATAAGAAACTCTTT. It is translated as CATWDRRRYKKLF.

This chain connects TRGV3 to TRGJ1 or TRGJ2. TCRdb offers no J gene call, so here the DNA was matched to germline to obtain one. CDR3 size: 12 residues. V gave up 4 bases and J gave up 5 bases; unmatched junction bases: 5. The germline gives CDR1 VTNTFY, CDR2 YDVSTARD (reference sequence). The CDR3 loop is CATWEANYKKLF. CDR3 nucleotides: TGTGCCACCTGGGAAGCGAATTATAAGAAACTCTTT.